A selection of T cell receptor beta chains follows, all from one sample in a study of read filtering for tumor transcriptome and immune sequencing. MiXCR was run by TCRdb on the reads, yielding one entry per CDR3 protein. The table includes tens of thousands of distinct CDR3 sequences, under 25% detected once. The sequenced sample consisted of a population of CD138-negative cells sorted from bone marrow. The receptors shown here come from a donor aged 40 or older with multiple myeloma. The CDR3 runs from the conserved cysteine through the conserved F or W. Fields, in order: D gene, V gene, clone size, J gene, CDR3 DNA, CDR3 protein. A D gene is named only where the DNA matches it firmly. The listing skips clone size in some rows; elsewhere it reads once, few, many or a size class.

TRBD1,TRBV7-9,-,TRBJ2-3,TGTGCCAGCAGCAAGGGGACAGGGGGCACAGATACGCAGTATTTT,CASSKGTGGTDTQYF
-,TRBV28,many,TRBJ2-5,TGTGCCAGCAGTTCGTACACTAAACGGGGAGAGACCCAGTACTTC,CASSSYTKRGETQYF
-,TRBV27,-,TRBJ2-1,TGTGCCAGCAGTTACAAGGGGTTTGTGGAGAATGAGCAGTTCTTC,CASSYKGFVENEQFF
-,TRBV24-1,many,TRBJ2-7,TGTGCCACCAGCTCCGCAGGTTCCTACGAGCAGTACTTC,CATSSAGSYEQYF
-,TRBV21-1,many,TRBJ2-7,TGTGCCAGCAGCAAATGTGAAATAGCGGCCCCCATGGAGTACTTC,CASSKCEIAAPMEYF
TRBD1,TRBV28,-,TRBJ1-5,TGTGCCAGCAGGATACAGGGGGCTGACCAGCCCCAGCATTTT,CASRIQGADQPQHF
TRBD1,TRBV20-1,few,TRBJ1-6,TGCAGTGCTAGAGGGACAGGAGGGGGCAATTCACCCCTCCACTTT,CSARGTGGGNSPLHF
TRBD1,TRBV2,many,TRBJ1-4,TGTGCCACCCGGACAGGGGGATACGAAAAACTGTTTTTT,CATRTGGYEKLFF
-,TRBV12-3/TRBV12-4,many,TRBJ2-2,TGTGCCAGCAGTTTGTGGGGCACGAACACCGGGGAGCTGTTTTTT,CASSLWGTNTGELFF
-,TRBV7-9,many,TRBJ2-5,TGTGCCAGCAGCTTGGTTAGTCAAGAGACCCAGTACTTC,CASSLVSQETQYF
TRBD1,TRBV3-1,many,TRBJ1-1,TGTGCCAGCAGCCAAGGCGACAGGGTGCGCACTGAAGCTTTCTTT,CASSQGDRVRTEAFF
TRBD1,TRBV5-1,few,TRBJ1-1,TGCGCCAGCAGCCAGGGGGCCACGAACACTGAAGCTTTCTTT,CASSQGATNTEAFF
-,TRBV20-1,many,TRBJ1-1,TGCAGTGCTGGGGCGTGGGGTGTGGCAGAAGCTTTCTTT,CSAGAWGVAEAFF
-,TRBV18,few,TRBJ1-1,TGTGCCAGCTCACCGCAAGGAATTACGAACACTGAAGCTTTCTTT,CASSPQGITNTEAFF
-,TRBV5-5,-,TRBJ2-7,TGTACCAGCAGCTTTCGAGGGGAGCAGTACTTC,CTSSFRGEQYF
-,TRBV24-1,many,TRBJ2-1,TGTGCCACCAGTGAAAACTGGGGGCTCGGTGAGCAGTTCTTC,CATSENWGLGEQFF
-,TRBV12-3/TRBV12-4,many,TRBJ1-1,TGTGCCAGCAGTCCGCAAAACTCGAACACTGAAGCTTTCTTT,CASSPQNSNTEAFF
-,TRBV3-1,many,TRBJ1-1,TGTGCCAGCAGCCAAGAGGGCAGGGGAGTCACTGAAGCTTTCTTT,CASSQEGRGVTEAFF
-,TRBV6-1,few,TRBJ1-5,TGTGCCAGCAGGGAGGAACTGCATTCTAGCAATCAGCCCCAGCATTTT,CASREELHSSNQPQHF
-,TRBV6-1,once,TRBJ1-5,TGTGCCAGCAGGACCATTGAGATCAAGGGAAGCGCAAATCAGCCCCAGCATTTT,CASRTIEIKGSANQPQHF
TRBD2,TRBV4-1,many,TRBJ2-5,TGCGCCAGCAGCCAGACTGCTAGCGGGGGAGAGACCCAGTACTTC,CASSQTASGGETQYF
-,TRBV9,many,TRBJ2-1,TGTGCCAGCAGCGTCTCTGGGGGAATATACAATGAGCAGTTCTTC,CASSVSGGIYNEQFF
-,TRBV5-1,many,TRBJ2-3,TGCGCCAGCAGCGTCCGGGGGGCTGAAGATACGCAGTATTTT,CASSVRGAEDTQYF
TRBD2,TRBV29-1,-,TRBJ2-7,TGCAGCGTTGAACTGCTACTAGCGGGGGGGCCTGGATCCTACGAGCAGTACTTC,CSVELLLAGGPGSYEQYF
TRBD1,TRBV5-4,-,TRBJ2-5,TGTGCCAGCAGCCCCATGACAGGGGCAGAGACCCAGTACTTC,CASSPMTGAETQYF
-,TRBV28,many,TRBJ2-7,TGTGCCAGCAGTTTAGTTGTCCCTCGCGAGCAGTACTTC,CASSLVVPREQYF
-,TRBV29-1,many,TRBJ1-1,TGCAGCGTTCGGTTCGGGAGGAACACTGAAGCTTTCTTT,CSVRFGRNTEAFF
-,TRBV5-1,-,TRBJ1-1,TGCGCCAGCAGCCCTCGCCTCGCGAACACTGAAGCTTTCTTT,CASSPRLANTEAFF
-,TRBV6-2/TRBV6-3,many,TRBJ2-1,TGTGCCAGCAGTTACGAGGGGGGCTGGAACAATGAGCAGTTCTTC,CASSYEGGWNNEQFF
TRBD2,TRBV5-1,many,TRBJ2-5,TGCGCCAGCAGCCCCCGGAGTAGCGGGGGTTCGGAGACCCAGTACTTC,CASSPRSSGGSETQYF
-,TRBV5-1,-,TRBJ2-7,TGCGCCAGCAGCTTCGGTGGCAATAGCTACGGGCAGTACTTC,CASSFGGNSYGQYF
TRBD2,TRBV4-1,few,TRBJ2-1,TGCGCCAGCAGCCAAGTAGCGGGGACGTACAATGAGCAGTTCTTC,CASSQVAGTYNEQFF
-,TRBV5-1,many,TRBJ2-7,TGCGCCAGCAGCTTTCAGCCCAGGGGCGAGCAGTACTTC,CASSFQPRGEQYF
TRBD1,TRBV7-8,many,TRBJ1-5,TGTGCCAGCAGCTTAGGGAGCAGGGGGCCGCTTGCCCAGCATTTT,CASSLGSRGPLAQHF
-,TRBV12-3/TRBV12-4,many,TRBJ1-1,TGTGCCAGCAGTTCCAGGGTGAACACTGAAGCTTTCTTT,CASSSRVNTEAFF
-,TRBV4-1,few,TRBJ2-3,TGCGCCAGCAGCCAAGATCAAACAGCCTTACGCCGGACGGTCCCAGATACGCAGTATTTT,CASSQDQTALRRTVPDTQYF
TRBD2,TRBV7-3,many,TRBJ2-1,TGTGCCAGCAGCCCAGCTGGCGGGGGGAGAAACAATGAGCAGTTCTTC,CASSPAGGGRNNEQFF
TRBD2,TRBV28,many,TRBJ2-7,TGTGCCAGCAGTCCCCCACTAGCGCTCGGACAGTACTTC,CASSPPLALGQYF
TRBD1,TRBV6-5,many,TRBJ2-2,TGTGCCAGCAGTCACAGGGGGATCGCCGGGGAGCTGTTTTTT,CASSHRGIAGELFF
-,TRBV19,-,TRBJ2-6,TGTGCCAGTAGTCGGACGGCCCTCTCTGGGGCCAGCGTCCTGACTTTC,CASSRTALSGASVLTF
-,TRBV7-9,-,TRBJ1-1,TGTGCCAGCAGCACGACCGGGGGTACGAACACTGCAGCTTTCTTT,CASSTTGGTNTAAFF
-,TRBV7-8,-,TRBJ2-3,TGTGCCAGCAGCTTATCATGGTGGGGCGACTCGGGCACAGATACGCAGTATTTT,CASSLSWWGDSGTDTQYF